This T cell receptor (beta chain) was recorded in a study of CXCR3-negative and CXCR3-positive naive CD8 T cells. Findings and caveats of the study: In both naive subsets diversity was comparably high, whereas memory CD8+ cells showed much lower diversity. Naive subsets did not differ in surface CD5, and TRB CDR3 properties served to infer TCR strength. Naive cells with CXCR3 showed TRB CDR3s that were more hydrophobic than those in CXCR3-negative naive cells. PBMCs showed partially decreased CXCR3 expression after cryopreservation, and most assays used fresh PBMCs.

The libraries of TRB cDNA were prepared using 5' RACE with UMI labels. TCRdb reprocessed the 5' RACE reads, with one entry per CDR3 protein and no DNA. Its listing shows about 98,000 distinct CDR3 sequences. The CDR3 length is 20 residues. The V gene's germline CDR1 is SQVTM and CDR2 ANQGSEA. CD45RO-CCR7+CD27+CD95- expression identified naive CD8+ T cells. Regarding this clonotype: What it binds is unknown.

The TCR comes from a human donor in good health. Some clones in this sample may be carry-over from other donors' samples. The chain links TRBV29-1 to TRBJ1-5; as DNA is missing, the TRBD1 call by TCRdb cannot be tested. Input material: naive CXCR3+ CD8+ T cells from blood. The subset: CD45RO-CCR7+CD27+CD95- naive CD8+ T cells expressing CXCR3 (TNR3+). The CDR3 is CSVYLGTGTHPTFSNQPQHF.